The present T cell receptor beta chain was sequenced within a study of cytomegalovirus exposure and HLA in healthy donors. The CDR3 has 15 residues. Trimming took 2 bases from V and 5 from J; bases not matched to a gene: 4. CDR1 is SGHRS, CDR2 YFSETQ, per germline. While the first cohort had 650 to 850 subjects, the donors belonged to the separate validation cohort of roughly 130 subjects. Libraries were prepared by immunoSEQ multiplex PCR; TCRdb keeps only in-frame clonotypes and omits some of them. The sample yields approximately 300,000 clones, about 85% seen once. Sequenced: PBMCs. This clonotype originated in a young woman in good health and CMV-seropositive. The chain links TRBV5-1 to TRBJ2-1; 10 nucleotides align to TRBD2. CDR3 bases: TGCGCCAGCAGCTTACTAGCGGGGCGAGACAATGAGCAGTTCTTC. It specifies CASSLLAGRDNEQFF.